These 10 T cell receptor beta chains share one sample of origin, sequenced in a study of blood T cell repertoires in COVID-19. The repertoire was sequenced with immunoSEQ multiplex PCR; TCRdb's copy has only in-frame clones and lacks some. The sample carries 85,000 to 95,000 clones, around nine tenths recorded once. The material sequenced was peripheral blood. These receptors originate from a man between 60 and 70 years old with COVID-19, enrolled during active disease.

This sequence joins TRBV4-2 and TRBJ1-2; D is unresolved. The CDR3 spans 15 residues. The V gene lost 0 bases and the J gene lost 2 bases, with 10 bases spanning the gap. Germline V CDR1 and CDR2: LGHNA, YNFKEQ. DNA for the CDR3: TGTGCCAGCAGCCAAGATGTCCCCTTAAACTATGGCTACACCTTC. Protein: CASSQDVPLNYGYTF.

For the CDR3, the DNA is TGTGCCAGCAGCCCTAGGGGAAAGATCTATGGCTACACCTTC. This gives the protein CASSPRGKIYGYTF. The rearrangement uses TRBV3-1 (or the pseudogene TRBV3-2) and TRBJ1-2; D perhaps matches TRBD1 (5 bases). CDR3 size: 14 residues. V gave up 4 bases and J gave up 4 bases, with 13 bases separating them. Germline V gene lookup returns CDR1 LGHDT and CDR2 YNNKEL (reference sequence).

V gene TRBV6-6 combines with J gene TRBJ2-7, with a possible D match to TRBD1 (5 bases). The V gene's germline CDR1 is MNHNY and CDR2 SVGAGI (reference sequence). Trimming stripped 6 bases from V and 3 bases from J, with 9 bases between. The CDR3 covers 12 residues. The CDR3 DNA is TGTGCCAGCAGCGCCACAGGCTACGAGCAGTACTTC. This codes for CASSATGYEQYF.

The rearrangement uses TRBV29-1 and TRBJ1-1; TRBD1 matches 11 bases. The germline CDR1 and CDR2 sequences are SQVTM and ANQGSEA. The CDR3 consists of 13 residues. The junction had 4 bases not matched to a gene; V was cut back by 4 bases and J by 6 bases. The CDR3 coding sequence is TGCAGCGTTGTCCCGGGACAGGGGGCTGAAGCTTTCTTT. Protein: CSVVPGQGAEAFF.

The chain uses TRBV28 and TRBJ1-2; 12 bases map to TRBD1. Germline-derived CDR1 and CDR2 are MDHEN and SYDVKM. There are 17 residues in the CDR3. V was clipped by 2 bases and J by 7 bases; unmatched bases: 11. CDR3 DNA: TGTGCCAGCAGTTTAAGATTTGGGGGACAGGGGGCGCGTGGCTACACCTTC. It specifies CASSLRFGGQGARGYTF.

J is TRBJ1-2 and V is TRBV6-2 or TRBV6-3, with 7 bases that match TRBD1. The germline V gene encodes CDR1 MNHEY and CDR2 SVGEGT. Trimming took 4 bases from V and 8 from J; bases not matched to a gene: 7. The CDR3 is made up of 13 amino acids. In DNA form, the CDR3 reads TGTGCCAGCAGTTCGACAGGGCGGTACGGCTACACCTTC. It specifies CASSSTGRYGYTF.

V gene TRBV27 combines with J gene TRBJ2-1, with TRBD1 matching 7 bases. CDR1 is MNHEY and CDR2 is SMNVEV in the germline V gene (reference sequence). The CDR3 totals 14 residues. V was clipped by 1 base and J by 7 bases; unmatched bases: 4. The CDR3 protein is CASSLWQGVNEQFF. CDR3 in DNA: TGTGCCAGCAGTTTATGGCAGGGGGTGAATGAGCAGTTCTTC.

J is TRBJ1-6 and V is TRBV29-1; the D gene is possibly TRBD1 (6 bases). There are 13 residues in the CDR3. With 7 bases removed from V and 7 bases from J, the gap between germline ends came to 14 bases. Looked up from germline, CDR1 is SQVTM and CDR2 is ANQGSEA. The CDR3 DNA reads as TGCAGCGCCCAACAGGGTAAAAATTCACCCCTCCACTTT. Translating it yields CSAQQGKNSPLHF.

The genes are TRBV7-9 and TRBJ2-3, with D possibly TRBD2 on 6 matching bases. With 10 bases removed from V and 2 bases from J, the gap between germline ends came to 16 bases. This CDR3 comprises 14 residues. Germline CDR1 SEHNR, CDR2 FQNEAQ (reference sequence). The chain's CDR3 is CATSGERSTDTQYF. The CDR3, as DNA: TGTGCCACCTCGGGGGAGCGATCCACAGATACGCAGTATTTT.

The chain links TRBV15 to TRBJ2-2; D perhaps matches TRBD1 (6 bases). Per the germline V gene, CDR1 is LNHNV and CDR2 is YYDKDF (reference sequence). Trimming removed 1 base at V and 3 bases at J, with 12 bases between. The CDR3 loop spans 16 amino acids. CDR3 sequence: CATSRGPTGYTGELFF. The DNA of the CDR3 is TGTGCCACCAGCAGAGGACCGACAGGTTACACCGGGGAGCTGTTTTTT.